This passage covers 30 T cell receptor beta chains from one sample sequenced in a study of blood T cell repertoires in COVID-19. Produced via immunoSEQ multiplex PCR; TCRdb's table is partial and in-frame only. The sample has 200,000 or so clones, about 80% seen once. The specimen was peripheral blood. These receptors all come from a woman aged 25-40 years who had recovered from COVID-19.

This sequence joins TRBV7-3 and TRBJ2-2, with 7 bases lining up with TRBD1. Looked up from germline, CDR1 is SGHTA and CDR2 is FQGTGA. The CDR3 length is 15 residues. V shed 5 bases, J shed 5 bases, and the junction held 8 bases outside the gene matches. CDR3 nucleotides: TGTGCCAGCAGCGTGGGACAGCTCCAGACCGGGGAGCTGTTTTTT. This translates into CASSVGQLQTGELFF.

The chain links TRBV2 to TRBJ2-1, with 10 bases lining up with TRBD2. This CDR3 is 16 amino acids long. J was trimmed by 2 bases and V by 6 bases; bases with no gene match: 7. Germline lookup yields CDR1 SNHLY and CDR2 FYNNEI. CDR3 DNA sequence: TGTGCCAGCAGGCGGCTAGCGGGAGCCACCTACAATGAGCAGTTCTTC. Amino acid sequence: CASRRLAGATYNEQFF.

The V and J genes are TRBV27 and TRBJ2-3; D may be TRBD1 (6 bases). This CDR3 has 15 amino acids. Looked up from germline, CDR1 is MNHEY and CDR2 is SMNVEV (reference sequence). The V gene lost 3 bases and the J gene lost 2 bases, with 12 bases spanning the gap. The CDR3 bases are TGTGCCAGCAGTTTCGGCGGACAGATCACAGATACGCAGTATTTT. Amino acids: CASSFGGQITDTQYF.

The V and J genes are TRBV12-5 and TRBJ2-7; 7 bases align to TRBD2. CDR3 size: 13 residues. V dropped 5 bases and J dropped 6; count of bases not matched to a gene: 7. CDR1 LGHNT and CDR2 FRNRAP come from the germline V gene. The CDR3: CASGAGLDVEQYF. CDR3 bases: TGTGCTAGTGGTGCCGGACTAGATGTCGAGCAGTACTTC. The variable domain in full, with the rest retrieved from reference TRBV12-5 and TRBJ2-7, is DARVTQTPRHKVTEMGQEVTMRCQPILGHNTVFWYRQTMMQGLELLAYFRNRAPLDDSGMPKDRFSAEMPDATLATLKIQPSEPRDSAVYFCASGAGLDVEQYFGPGTRLTVT.

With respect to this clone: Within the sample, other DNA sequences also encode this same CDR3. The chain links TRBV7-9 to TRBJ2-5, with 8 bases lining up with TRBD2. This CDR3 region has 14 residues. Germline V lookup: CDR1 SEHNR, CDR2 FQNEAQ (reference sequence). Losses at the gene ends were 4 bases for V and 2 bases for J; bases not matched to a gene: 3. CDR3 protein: CASSSGRGQETQYF. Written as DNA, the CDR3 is TGTGCCAGCAGCTCCGGGAGGGGGCAAGAGACCCAGTACTTC.

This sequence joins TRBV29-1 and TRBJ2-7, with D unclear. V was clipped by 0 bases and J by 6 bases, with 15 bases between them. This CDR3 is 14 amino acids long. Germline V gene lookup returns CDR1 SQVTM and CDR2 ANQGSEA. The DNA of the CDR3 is TGCAGCGTTGAAGATCAGGTAACGCCCAGCGAGCAGTACTTC. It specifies CSVEDQVTPSEQYF.

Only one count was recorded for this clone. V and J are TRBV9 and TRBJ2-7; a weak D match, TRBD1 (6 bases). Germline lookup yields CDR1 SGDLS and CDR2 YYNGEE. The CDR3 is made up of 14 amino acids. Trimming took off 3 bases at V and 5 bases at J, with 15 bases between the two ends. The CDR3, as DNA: TGTGCCAGCAGCGGCGATCCTGGGGGCAACGAGCAGTACTTC. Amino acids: CASSGDPGGNEQYF.

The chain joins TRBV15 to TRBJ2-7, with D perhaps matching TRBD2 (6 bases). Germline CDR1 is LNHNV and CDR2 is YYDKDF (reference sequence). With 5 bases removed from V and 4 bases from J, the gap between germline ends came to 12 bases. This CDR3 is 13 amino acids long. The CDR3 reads CATSAFGGYEQYF. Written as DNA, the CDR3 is TGTGCCACCAGCGCCTTCGGGGGTTACGAGCAGTACTTC.

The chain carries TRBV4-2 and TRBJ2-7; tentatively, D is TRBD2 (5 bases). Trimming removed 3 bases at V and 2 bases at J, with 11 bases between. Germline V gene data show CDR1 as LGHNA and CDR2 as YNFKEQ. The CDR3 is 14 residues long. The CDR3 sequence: CASSQDSGAYEQYF. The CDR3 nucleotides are TGTGCCAGCAGCCAGGACTCCGGGGCCTACGAGCAGTACTTC.

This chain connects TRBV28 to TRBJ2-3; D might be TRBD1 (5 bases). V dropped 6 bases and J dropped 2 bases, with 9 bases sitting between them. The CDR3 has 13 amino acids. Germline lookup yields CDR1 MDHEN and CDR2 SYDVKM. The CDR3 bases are TGTGCCAGCAGGCGGACAACCACAGATACGCAGTATTTT. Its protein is CASRRTTTDTQYF.

The CDR3 loop is CASSQDTRTRWNEAFF. The CDR3 coding sequence is TGCGCCAGCAGCCAAGATACCCGGACACGGTGGAATGAAGCTTTCTTT. This chain joins TRBV4-1 and TRBJ1-1; D is perhaps TRBD1 (5 bases). The CDR3 extends over 16 amino acids. Trimming took 0 bases from V and 7 from J, leaving 18 bases between them. Germline CDR1 reads MGHRA; CDR2 reads YSYEKL.

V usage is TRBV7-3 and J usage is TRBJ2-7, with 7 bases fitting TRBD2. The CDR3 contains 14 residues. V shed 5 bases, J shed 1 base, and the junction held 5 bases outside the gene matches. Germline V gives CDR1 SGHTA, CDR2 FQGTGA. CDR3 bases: TGTGCCAGCAGCCCCAGGGAGGGGTCCTACGAGCAGTACTTC. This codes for CASSPREGSYEQYF.

CDR3 protein: CASSTFSGSGRKETQYF. The DNA of the CDR3 is TGTGCCAGCAGTACCTTCAGCGGGAGTGGGCGGAAAGAGACCCAGTACTTC. The J gene is TRBJ2-5, the V gene TRBV28, with 8 nucleotides matching TRBD2. CDR1 is MDHEN, CDR2 SYDVKM, per germline. V trimming: 5 bases; J trimming: 3 bases; junction bases outside the gene matches: 14. There are 17 residues in the CDR3.

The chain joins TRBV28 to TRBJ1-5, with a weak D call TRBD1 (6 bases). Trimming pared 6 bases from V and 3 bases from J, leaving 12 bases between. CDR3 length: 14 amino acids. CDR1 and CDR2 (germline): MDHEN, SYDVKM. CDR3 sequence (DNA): TGTGCCAGCAGAACCACAGGGAACAATCAGCCCCAGCATTTT. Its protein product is CASRTTGNNQPQHF.

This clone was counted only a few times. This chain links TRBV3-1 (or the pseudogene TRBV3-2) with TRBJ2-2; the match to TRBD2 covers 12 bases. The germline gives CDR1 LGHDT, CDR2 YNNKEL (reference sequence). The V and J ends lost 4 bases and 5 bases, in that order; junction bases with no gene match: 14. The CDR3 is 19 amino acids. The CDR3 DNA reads TGTGCCAGCAGCCCCCAAGGGCTAGCGGGAGGGCCGGGTACCGGGGAGCTGTTTTTT. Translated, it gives CASSPQGLAGGPGTGELFF.

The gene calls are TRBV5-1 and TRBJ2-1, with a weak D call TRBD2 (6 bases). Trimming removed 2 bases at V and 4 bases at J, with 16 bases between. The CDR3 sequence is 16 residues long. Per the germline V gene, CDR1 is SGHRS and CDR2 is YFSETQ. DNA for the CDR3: TGCGCCAGCAGCTTCGGGGAGGCAGCTGGGTACAATGAGCAGTTCTTC. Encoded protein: CASSFGEAAGYNEQFF.

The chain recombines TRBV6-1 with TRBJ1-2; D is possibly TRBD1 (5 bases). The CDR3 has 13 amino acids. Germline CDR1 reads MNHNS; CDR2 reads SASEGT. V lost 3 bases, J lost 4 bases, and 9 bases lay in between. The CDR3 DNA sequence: TGTGCCAGCAGTGAGGGCAGGGCCTATGGCTACACCTTC. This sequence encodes CASSEGRAYGYTF.

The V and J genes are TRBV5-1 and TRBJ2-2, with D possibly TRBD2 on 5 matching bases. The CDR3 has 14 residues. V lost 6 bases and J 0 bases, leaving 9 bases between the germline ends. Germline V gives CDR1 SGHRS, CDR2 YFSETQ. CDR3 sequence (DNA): TGCGCCAGCAAGGGAGCTGCGAACACCGGGGAGCTGTTTTTT. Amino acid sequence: CASKGAANTGELFF. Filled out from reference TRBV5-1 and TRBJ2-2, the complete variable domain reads KAGVTQTPRYLIKTRGQQVTLSCSPISGHRSVSWYQQTPGQGLQFLFEYFSETQRNKGNFPGRFSGRQFSNSRSEMNVSTLELGDSALYLCASKGAANTGELFFGEGSRLTVL.

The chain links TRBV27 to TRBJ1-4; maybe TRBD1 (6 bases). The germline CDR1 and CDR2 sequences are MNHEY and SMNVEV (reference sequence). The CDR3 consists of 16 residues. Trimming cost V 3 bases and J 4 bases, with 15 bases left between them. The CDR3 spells CASSLDVDSLNEKLFF. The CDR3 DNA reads TGTGCCAGCAGTTTGGACGTGGACAGCCTTAATGAAAAACTGTTTTTT.

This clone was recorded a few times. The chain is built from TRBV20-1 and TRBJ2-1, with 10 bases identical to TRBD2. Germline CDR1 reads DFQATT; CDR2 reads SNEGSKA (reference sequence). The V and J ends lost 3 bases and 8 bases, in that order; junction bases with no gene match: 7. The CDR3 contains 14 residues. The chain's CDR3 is CSASEAGGIHEQFF. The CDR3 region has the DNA TGCAGTGCTAGTGAAGCGGGAGGGATCCATGAGCAGTTCTTC.

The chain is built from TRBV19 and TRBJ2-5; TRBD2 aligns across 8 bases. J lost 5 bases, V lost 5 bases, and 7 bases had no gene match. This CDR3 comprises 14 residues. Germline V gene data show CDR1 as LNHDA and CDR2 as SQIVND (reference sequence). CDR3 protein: CASSFLAGLETQYF. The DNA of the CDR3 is TGTGCCAGTAGTTTCTTAGCGGGATTGGAGACCCAGTACTTC.

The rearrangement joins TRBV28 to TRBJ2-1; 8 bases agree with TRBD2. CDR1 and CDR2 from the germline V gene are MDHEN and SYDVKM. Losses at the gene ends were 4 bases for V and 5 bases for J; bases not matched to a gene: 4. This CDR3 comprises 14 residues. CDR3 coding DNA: TGTGCCAGCAGTTATTTAGCGGGACACAATGAGCAGTTCTTC. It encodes CASSYLAGHNEQFF.

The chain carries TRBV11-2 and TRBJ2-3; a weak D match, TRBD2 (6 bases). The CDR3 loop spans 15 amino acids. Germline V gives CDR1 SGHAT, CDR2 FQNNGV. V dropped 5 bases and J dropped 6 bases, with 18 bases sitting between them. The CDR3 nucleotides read TGTGCCAGCAGCGGGGCGGGACGTGGGAAGGATACGCAGTATTTT. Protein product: CASSGAGRGKDTQYF.

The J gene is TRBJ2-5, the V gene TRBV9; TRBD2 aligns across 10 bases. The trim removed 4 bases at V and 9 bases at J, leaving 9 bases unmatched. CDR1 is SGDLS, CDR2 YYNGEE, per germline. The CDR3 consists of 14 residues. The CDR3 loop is CASSHGDSGRSQYF. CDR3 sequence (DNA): TGTGCCAGCAGCCACGGGGATAGCGGGAGGTCCCAGTACTTC.

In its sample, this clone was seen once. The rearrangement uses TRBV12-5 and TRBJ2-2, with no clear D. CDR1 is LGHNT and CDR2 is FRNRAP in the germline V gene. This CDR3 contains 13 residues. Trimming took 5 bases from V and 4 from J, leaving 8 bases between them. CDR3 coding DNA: TGTGCTAGTGGTCGCGAACCCACCGGGGAGCTGTTTTTT. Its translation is CASGREPTGELFF.

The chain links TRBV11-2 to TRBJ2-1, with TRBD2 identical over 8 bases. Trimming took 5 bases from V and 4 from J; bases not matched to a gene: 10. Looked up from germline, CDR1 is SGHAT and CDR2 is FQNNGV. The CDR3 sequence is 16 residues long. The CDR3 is CASSSRIRGGYNEQFF. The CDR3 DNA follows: TGTGCCAGCAGCAGCCGTATTCGCGGGGGGTACAATGAGCAGTTCTTC.

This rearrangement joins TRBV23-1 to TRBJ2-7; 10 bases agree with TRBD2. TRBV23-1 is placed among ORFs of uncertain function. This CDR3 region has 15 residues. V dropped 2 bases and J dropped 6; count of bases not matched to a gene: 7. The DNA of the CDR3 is TGCGCCAGCAGTCAAGTGCCGGGACTAGCGTTCGAGCAGTACTTC. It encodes CASSQVPGLAFEQYF.

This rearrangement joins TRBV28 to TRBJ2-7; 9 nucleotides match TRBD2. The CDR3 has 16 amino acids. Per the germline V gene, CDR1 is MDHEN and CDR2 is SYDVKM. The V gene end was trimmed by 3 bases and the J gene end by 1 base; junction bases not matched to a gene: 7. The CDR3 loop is CASSFLSGSQSYEQYF. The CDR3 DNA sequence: TGTGCCAGCAGTTTCCTTAGCGGGAGCCAGTCCTACGAGCAGTACTTC.

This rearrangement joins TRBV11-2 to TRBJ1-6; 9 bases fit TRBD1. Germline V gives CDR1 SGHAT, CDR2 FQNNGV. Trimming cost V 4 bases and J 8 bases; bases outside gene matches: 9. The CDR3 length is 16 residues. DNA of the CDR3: TGTGCCAGCAGCTCGAGACCCGACAGGGGGGATTCACCCCTCCACTTT. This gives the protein CASSSRPDRGDSPLHF. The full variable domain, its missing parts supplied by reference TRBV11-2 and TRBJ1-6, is EAGVAQSPRYKIIEKRQSVAFWCNPISGHATLYWYQQILGQGPKLLIQFQNNGVVDDSQLPKDRFSAERLKGVDSTLKIQPAKLEDSAVYLCASSSRPDRGDSPLHFGNGTRLTVT.

This CDR3 is CASSLQVGGADTQYF. For the CDR3, the DNA is TGTGCCAGCAGCTTACAGGTGGGAGGCGCAGATACGCAGTATTTT. The chain links TRBV7-2 to TRBJ2-3, with a weak D call TRBD2 (6 bases). Trimming stripped 2 bases from V and 4 bases from J, with 13 bases between. The V gene's germline CDR1 is SGHTA and CDR2 FQGNSA. The CDR3 runs to 15 residues.